A single sample is the source of the 14 T cell receptor beta chains below, sequenced in a study of cytomegalovirus exposure and HLA in healthy donors. 60 Vbeta and 13 Jbeta primers were used in PCR. Profiled with immunoSEQ multiplex PCR; TCRdb holds only in-frame clones, not every one. Among 120,000 or so clones listed, approximately 80% were seen once. Sequences were obtained from PBMCs. These receptors were taken from a man younger than 35 in good health and CMV-seropositive.

This chain joins TRBV6-6 and TRBJ1-1, with D uncertain. The germline CDR1 and CDR2 sequences are MNHNY and SVGAGI (reference sequence). The CDR3 runs 13 residues. V was shortened by 9 bases and J by 1 base, with 12 bases between the two germline ends. CDR3 nucleotides: TGTGCCAGTTGGGCCTCTACGAACACTGAAGCTTTCTTT. It yields the protein CASWASTNTEAFF.

This clone was counted once. The chain uses TRBV30 and TRBJ2-3; 11 bases agree with TRBD2. The CDR3 spans 15 residues. The V gene's germline CDR1 is GTSNPN and CDR2 SVGIG (reference sequence). After removal of 2 bases from V and 3 bases from J, the junction contained 4 bases not matched to a gene. The CDR3 DNA follows: TGTGCCTGGAGTAGTACTAGCGGGAGAACAGATACGCAGTATTTT. Protein product: CAWSSTSGRTDTQYF.

Of note for this clone: At one of its ends the junction is not consistent with the germline gene, which may arise from a read error. This chain uses TRBV29-1 with TRBJ2-2; 9 bases align to TRBD2. The length of the CDR3 is 17 residues. The germline V gene has CDR1 SQVTM and CDR2 ANQGSEA. CDR3 coding DNA: TGCAGCGTCGAAGGACTAGCGCAACAGGCGAACACCGGGGAGCTGTTTTTT. It translates to CSVEGLAQQANTGELFF.

This clone was seen a few times. This chain joins TRBV2 and TRBJ2-1; 12 bases are a match to TRBD2. Trimming removed 7 bases from V and 9 bases from J; junction bases left unmatched: 10. Germline CDR1 SNHLY, CDR2 FYNNEI. The CDR3 sequence is 15 residues long. CDR3 loop: CASNRLAGVVGEQFF. DNA for the CDR3: TGTGCCAGCAACCGACTAGCGGGAGTCGTGGGTGAGCAGTTCTTC. The full variable domain, rest sourced from reference TRBV2 and TRBJ2-1, is EPEVTQTPSHQVTQMGQEVILRCVPISNHLYFYWYRQILGQKVEFLVSFYNNEISEKSEIFDDQFSVERPDGSNFTLKIRSTKLEDSAMYFCASNRLAGVVGEQFFGPGTRLTVL.

The J gene is TRBJ2-6, the V gene TRBV5-1; TRBD1 aligns across 11 bases. Germline trimming cut 3 bases from V and 0 bases from J; bases unmatched to any gene: 8. Germline assignment: CDR1 SGHRS and CDR2 YFSETQ. There are 19 residues in the CDR3. In DNA form, the CDR3 reads TGCGCCAGCAGCTCGTTTGGGACAGGGGGGAACTCTGGGGCCAACGTCCTGACTTTC. Amino acids: CASSSFGTGGNSGANVLTF.

This sequence joins TRBV10-3 and TRBJ1-6; D is possibly TRBD1 (5 bases). Trimming pared 1 base from V and 9 bases from J, leaving 13 bases between. The CDR3 contains 15 residues. Per the germline V gene, CDR1 is ENHRY and CDR2 is SYGVKD. CDR3: CAISEWPGEGSPLHF. The CDR3, as DNA: TGTGCCATCAGTGAGTGGCCGGGGGAGGGTTCACCCCTCCACTTT.

The V and J genes are TRBV5-1 and TRBJ1-4, with no clear D. V lost 2 bases and J 2 bases, leaving 10 bases between the germline ends. Germline CDR1 SGHRS, CDR2 YFSETQ. CDR3 length: 15 residues. The DNA of the CDR3 is TGCGCCAGCAGCTTAGCAACAGACACTAATGAAAAACTGTTTTTT. Its translation is CASSLATDTNEKLFF. Looking up the rest from reference TRBV5-1 and TRBJ1-4 gives the full variable domain: KAGVTQTPRYLIKTRGQQVTLSCSPISGHRSVSWYQQTPGQGLQFLFEYFSETQRNKGNFPGRFSGRQFSNSRSEMNVSTLELGDSALYLCASSLATDTNEKLFFGSGTQLSVL.

The J gene is TRBJ1-1, the V gene TRBV10-3; the match to TRBD1 covers 7 bases. Germline values: CDR1 ENHRY, CDR2 SYGVKD. After removal of 2 bases from V and 5 bases from J, the junction contained 11 bases not matched to a gene. The CDR3 runs 16 residues. The CDR3 sequence is CAISENRGQQETEAFF. The CDR3 nucleotides are TGTGCCATCAGTGAGAATAGGGGACAGCAAGAGACTGAAGCTTTCTTT.

V is TRBV7-9 and J is TRBJ2-5; the match to TRBD1 covers 7 bases. This CDR3 spans 15 amino acids. Trimming at V came to 10 bases and at J to 1 base, leaving 12 bases not matched to a gene. Germline CDR1 SEHNR, CDR2 FQNEAQ (reference sequence). Written as DNA, the CDR3 is TGTGCCAACATTATCGGCCGGGACAGCCAAGAGACCCAGTACTTC. Protein product: CANIIGRDSQETQYF.

The rearrangement joins TRBV30 to TRBJ1-5; tentatively, D is TRBD1 (6 bases). V shed 5 bases and J shed 6 bases, with 14 bases lying between them. The CDR3 loop spans 13 amino acids. The germline CDR1 and CDR2 sequences are GTSNPN and SVGIG (reference sequence). CDR3 protein: CAWGTGYGQPQHF. The CDR3 nucleotides are TGTGCCTGGGGAACAGGGTATGGTCAGCCCCAGCATTTT.

Turning to this clone: The junction and the germline gene differ at one end; a read error may be behind it. The chain couples TRBV10-3 to TRBJ1-5; the D gene is possibly TRBD1 (5 bases). Looked up from germline, CDR1 is ENHRY and CDR2 is SYGVKD. The CDR3 has 14 residues. The CDR3 spells CTIKDSRWDQPQHF. DNA of the CDR3: TGTACCATCAAAGACAGCCGTTGGGATCAGCCCCAGCATTTT.

As concerns this clone: Germline is not matched at one junction end, which may reflect a read error. The chain links TRBV6-5 to TRBJ1-1; D is ambiguous. CDR1 is MNHEY, CDR2 SVGAGI, per germline. This CDR3 is 13 amino acids long. In DNA form, the CDR3 reads TGTGCCAGCAGTAAGGATTGGGCCACTGAAACTTTCTTT. It specifies CASSKDWATETFF.

The V gene is TRBV6-1, the J gene TRBJ1-2, with D maybe TRBD1 (5 bases). Germline assignment: CDR1 MNHNS and CDR2 SASEGT. V lost 6 bases and J lost 3, with 11 bases in between. CDR3 length: 13 amino acids. The DNA of the CDR3 is TGTGCCAGCAGGGCGGGGCTCGACTATGGCTACACCTTC. Its protein is CASRAGLDYGYTF.

This clone was observed once. The chain combines TRBV7-9 with TRBJ2-5; 10 bases align to TRBD2. The J segment lost 7 bases and the V segment lost 4 bases, leaving 12 bases of the junction unmatched. The length of the CDR3 is 16 residues. Germline lookup yields CDR1 SEHNR and CDR2 FQNEAQ (reference sequence). As DNA, the CDR3 is TGTGCCAGCAGCTCCCCCGGAGCGGGGGGGCTGGGGACCCAGTACTTC. This gives the protein CASSSPGAGGLGTQYF.